The rows below give T cell receptor beta chains drawn from one sample of a study of blood T cell repertoires in COVID-19. Clones were read by immunoSEQ multiplex PCR, and TCRdb kept only the in-frame ones, dropping some. Seen here are 140,000 to 150,000 clones, roughly 88% observed once, and the top ten hold 1.5% to 2%. The specimen sequenced was peripheral blood. These receptors were taken from a woman between 45 and 60 years old with acute or convalescent COVID-19. Each CDR3 is given with its conserved first and last residue. Fields, in order: V gene, D gene, J gene, clone size, CDR3 protein, CDR3 DNA. A D gene is named only where the DNA matches it firmly. Where a row states a size, it is once, few, many or the class of an expanded clone; other rows omit it.

v_call: TRBV30
d_call: TRBD1
j_call: TRBJ1-4
clone_size: few
cdr3_aa: CAWNRGIANEKLFF
cdr3_nt: TGTGCCTGGAACAGGGGGATAGCTAATGAAAAACTGTTTTTT

v_call: TRBV7-9
d_call: .
j_call: TRBJ1-1
clone_size: few
cdr3_aa: CASRPLQGTNTEAFF
cdr3_nt: TGTGCCAGCAGACCTTTACAGGGAACGAACACTGAAGCTTTCTTT

v_call: TRBV5-1
d_call: TRBD2
j_call: TRBJ2-1
clone_size: .
cdr3_aa: CASSEREGLNEQFF
cdr3_nt: TGCGCCAGCAGCGAGCGGGAGGGCCTCAATGAGCAGTTCTTC

v_call: TRBV19
d_call: .
j_call: TRBJ2-6
clone_size: .
cdr3_aa: CASTVSGLRPSGANVLTF
cdr3_nt: TGTGCCAGTACGGTTTCTGGACTTAGGCCCTCTGGGGCCAACGTCCTGACTTTC

v_call: TRBV7-9
d_call: .
j_call: TRBJ1-6
clone_size: few
cdr3_aa: CASSRESSYNSPLHF
cdr3_nt: TGTGCCAGCAGCCGAGAAAGCTCCTATAATTCACCCCTCCACTTT

v_call: TRBV9
d_call: .
j_call: TRBJ1-2
clone_size: .
cdr3_aa: CASSDDMSHGYTF
cdr3_nt: TGTGCCAGCAGCGACGACATGAGCCATGGCTACACCTTC

v_call: TRBV3-1/TRBV3-2
d_call: TRBD2
j_call: TRBJ2-7
clone_size: few
cdr3_aa: CASSLGRAREQYF
cdr3_nt: TGTGCCAGCAGCCTAGGGAGGGCGAGAGAGCAGTACTTC

v_call: TRBV7-8
d_call: TRBD2
j_call: TRBJ2-1
clone_size: .
cdr3_aa: CASSWGSGRRNEQFF
cdr3_nt: TGTGCCAGCAGTTGGGGGAGCGGGAGGCGGAATGAGCAGTTCTTC

v_call: TRBV16
d_call: .
j_call: TRBJ1-2
clone_size: .
cdr3_aa: CASRAGLGGYTF
cdr3_nt: TGTGCCAGCAGAGCGGGCCTCGGGGGCTACACCTTC

v_call: TRBV5-6
d_call: TRBD1
j_call: TRBJ1-6
clone_size: .
cdr3_aa: CASSPVQGASSPLHF
cdr3_nt: TGTGCCAGCAGCCCCGTACAGGGGGCATCGTCACCCCTCCACTTT

v_call: TRBV28
d_call: TRBD2
j_call: TRBJ2-1
clone_size: .
cdr3_aa: CASTSGGAGVNEQFF
cdr3_nt: TGTGCCAGCACCTCCGGGGGGGCGGGTGTCAATGAGCAGTTCTTC

v_call: TRBV18
d_call: TRBD2
j_call: TRBJ2-2
clone_size: few
cdr3_aa: CASSPLGLAGVDTGELFF
cdr3_nt: TGTGCCAGCTCACCCCTCGGACTAGCGGGAGTTGACACCGGGGAGCTGTTTTTT

v_call: TRBV4-2
d_call: .
j_call: TRBJ1-3
clone_size: few
cdr3_aa: CASSPHMDTIYF
cdr3_nt: TGTGCCAGCAGCCCCCACATGGACACCATATATTTT

v_call: TRBV9
d_call: .
j_call: TRBJ2-1
clone_size: .
cdr3_aa: CASTGIRRSEQFF
cdr3_nt: TGTGCCAGCACTGGAATAAGGCGGAGTGAGCAGTTCTTC

v_call: TRBV28
d_call: TRBD1
j_call: TRBJ1-6
clone_size: once
cdr3_aa: CASSKDRQINSPLHF
cdr3_nt: TGTGCCAGCAGTAAGGACAGGCAAATTAATTCACCCCTCCACTTT

v_call: TRBV28
d_call: TRBD1
j_call: TRBJ1-2
clone_size: .
cdr3_aa: CASSPIQGQGYGYTF
cdr3_nt: TGTGCCAGCAGTCCGATCCAGGGACAGGGATATGGCTACACCTTC

v_call: TRBV11-2
d_call: TRBD1
j_call: TRBJ1-2
clone_size: .
cdr3_aa: CASSLGDRVVYGYTF
cdr3_nt: TGTGCCAGCAGCTTAGGGGACAGGGTTGTCTATGGCTACACCTTC

v_call: TRBV4-1
d_call: .
j_call: TRBJ2-2
clone_size: .
cdr3_aa: CASSPREFRAGELFF
cdr3_nt: TGCGCCAGCAGCCCTCGGGAGTTTAGGGCCGGGGAGCTGTTTTTT

v_call: TRBV2
d_call: .
j_call: TRBJ2-5
clone_size: few
cdr3_aa: CASRLQDQETQYF
cdr3_nt: TGTGCCAGCAGGCTACAGGACCAAGAGACCCAGTACTTC

v_call: TRBV6-6
d_call: .
j_call: TRBJ2-7
clone_size: .
cdr3_aa: CASSQPGTGYYEQYF
cdr3_nt: TGTGCCAGCAGTCAACCAGGGACTGGATACTACGAGCAGTACTTC

v_call: TRBV19
d_call: .
j_call: TRBJ2-2
clone_size: .
cdr3_aa: CASDRGTGELFF
cdr3_nt: TGTGCCAGCGACCGGGGTACCGGGGAGCTGTTTTTT

v_call: TRBV5-1
d_call: TRBD2
j_call: TRBJ2-3
clone_size: .
cdr3_aa: CASSFAGGFTDTQYF
cdr3_nt: TGCGCCAGCAGCTTTGCGGGGGGGTTCACGGATACGCAGTATTTT

v_call: TRBV19
d_call: .
j_call: TRBJ1-4
clone_size: .
cdr3_aa: CASSRRGNNEKLFF
cdr3_nt: TGTGCCAGTAGTCGCAGGGGCAATAATGAAAAACTGTTTTTT

v_call: TRBV14
d_call: TRBD1
j_call: TRBJ1-6
clone_size: .
cdr3_aa: CASSQASGTGVSPLHF
cdr3_nt: TGTGCCAGCAGCCAAGCATCGGGGACAGGGGTTTCACCCCTCCACTTT

v_call: TRBV5-1
d_call: .
j_call: TRBJ1-1
clone_size: few
cdr3_aa: CASGRDGNTEAFF
cdr3_nt: TGCGCCAGCGGGAGAGACGGGAACACTGAAGCTTTCTTT

v_call: TRBV18
d_call: .
j_call: TRBJ1-1
clone_size: once
cdr3_aa: CASSPEVEAFF
cdr3_nt: TGTGCCAGCTCACCGGAGGTTGAAGCTTTCTTT

v_call: TRBV27
d_call: TRBD1
j_call: TRBJ1-2
clone_size: .
cdr3_aa: CASRLSGGGYTF
cdr3_nt: TGTGCCAGCAGACTGTCAGGGGGCGGCTACACCTTC

v_call: TRBV6-5
d_call: TRBD1
j_call: TRBJ1-2
clone_size: few
cdr3_aa: CASRSGTGNYGYTF
cdr3_nt: TGTGCCAGCAGGTCCGGGACAGGGAACTATGGCTACACCTTC

v_call: TRBV4-1
d_call: TRBD1
j_call: TRBJ1-2
clone_size: .
cdr3_aa: CASSPPDRNYGYTF
cdr3_nt: TGCGCCAGCAGCCCCCCGGACAGGAACTATGGCTACACCTTC

v_call: TRBV11-2
d_call: .
j_call: TRBJ1-1
clone_size: .
cdr3_aa: CASSLAQGTEAFF
cdr3_nt: TGTGCCAGCAGCTTAGCACAGGGCACTGAAGCTTTCTTT

v_call: TRBV12-3/TRBV12-4
d_call: .
j_call: TRBJ1-2
clone_size: .
cdr3_aa: CASSLPPRGYTF
cdr3_nt: TGTGCCAGCAGTTTACCCCCCCGTGGCTACACCTTC

v_call: TRBV7-3
d_call: TRBD2
j_call: TRBJ2-1
clone_size: .
cdr3_aa: CASSQTSGNLNEQFF
cdr3_nt: TGTGCCAGCAGCCAGACTAGCGGAAACCTCAATGAGCAGTTCTTC

v_call: TRBV2
d_call: .
j_call: TRBJ2-7
clone_size: .
cdr3_aa: CASSTDRRGEQYF
cdr3_nt: TGTGCCAGCAGCACGGACAGGCGGGGCGAGCAGTACTTC

v_call: TRBV27
d_call: TRBD1
j_call: TRBJ2-7
clone_size: .
cdr3_aa: CASSLVSPDRGGSEQYF
cdr3_nt: TGTGCCAGCAGTTTAGTCTCGCCGGACAGGGGAGGTTCCGAGCAGTACTTC